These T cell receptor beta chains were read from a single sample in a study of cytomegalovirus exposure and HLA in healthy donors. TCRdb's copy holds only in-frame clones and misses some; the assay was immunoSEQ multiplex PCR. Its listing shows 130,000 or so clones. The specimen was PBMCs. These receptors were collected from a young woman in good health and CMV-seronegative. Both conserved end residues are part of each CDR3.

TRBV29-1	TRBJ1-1	CSVEGLGGTEAFF
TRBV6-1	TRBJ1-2	CASSQSEIANYGYTF
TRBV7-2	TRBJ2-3	CASSLDLSTDTQYF
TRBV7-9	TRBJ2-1	CASSVGLTSPYNEQFF
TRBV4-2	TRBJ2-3	CASSQVPIAGRADTQYF
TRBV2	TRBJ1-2	CASSVVPRPSYGYTF
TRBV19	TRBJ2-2	CASRGNTGELFF
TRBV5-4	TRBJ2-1	CASSLTGLANTNEQFF
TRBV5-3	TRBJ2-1	CARSGTVAGDTYNEQFF
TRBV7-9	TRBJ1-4	CASSLTGGGEKLFF
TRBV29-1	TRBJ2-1	CSGEGLAGVPEQFF
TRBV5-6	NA	CASSPRLAGAYEQYF
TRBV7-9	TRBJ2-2	CASSLVLPFNTGELFF
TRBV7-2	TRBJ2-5	CASSLARASGKETQYF
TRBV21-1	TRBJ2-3	CASSKGQRETPRGGTDTQYF
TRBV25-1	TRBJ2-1	CASHAPGQGNKEQFF
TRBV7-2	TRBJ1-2	CASSPWTGTEGGYTF
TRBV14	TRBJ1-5	CASSQDRQGTQHF
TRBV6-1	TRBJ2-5	CASSERAGQGSSTQYF
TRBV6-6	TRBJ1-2	CASRLTGRGYGYTF
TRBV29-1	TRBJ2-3	CSVTNTGDTQYF
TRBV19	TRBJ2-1	CASSTHLAGVTNEQFF
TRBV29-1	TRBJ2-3	CSGDLTGDTDTQYF
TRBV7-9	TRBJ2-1	CASSRGQGHNEQFF
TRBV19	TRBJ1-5	CASSMVSTGYQPQHF
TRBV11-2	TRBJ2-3	CASSLELARSDTQYF
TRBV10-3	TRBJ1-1	CAISATGGNTEAFF
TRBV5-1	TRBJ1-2	CASSPGAGYGYTF
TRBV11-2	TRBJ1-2	CASSLEQGRDGYTF
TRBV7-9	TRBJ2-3	CASSSGQVSTDTQYF
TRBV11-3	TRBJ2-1	CASSRLAGTYNEQFF
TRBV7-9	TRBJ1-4	CASSLASGGKEEKLFF
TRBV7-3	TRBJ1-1	CASSLGQNTEAFF
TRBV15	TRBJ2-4	CATSNLILAGGPVLYF
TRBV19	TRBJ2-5	CASSMVLAGVETQYF
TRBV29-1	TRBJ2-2	CSVEAPGTSGRWNTGELFF
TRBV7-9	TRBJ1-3	CATDMTGNTIYF
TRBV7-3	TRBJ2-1	CASSLNPSGREPYNEQFF
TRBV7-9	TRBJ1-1	CASSLAGTGASSGTEAFF
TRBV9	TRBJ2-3	CASSVGLAGGGDTQYF
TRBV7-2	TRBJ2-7	CASSPRSGREYEQYF